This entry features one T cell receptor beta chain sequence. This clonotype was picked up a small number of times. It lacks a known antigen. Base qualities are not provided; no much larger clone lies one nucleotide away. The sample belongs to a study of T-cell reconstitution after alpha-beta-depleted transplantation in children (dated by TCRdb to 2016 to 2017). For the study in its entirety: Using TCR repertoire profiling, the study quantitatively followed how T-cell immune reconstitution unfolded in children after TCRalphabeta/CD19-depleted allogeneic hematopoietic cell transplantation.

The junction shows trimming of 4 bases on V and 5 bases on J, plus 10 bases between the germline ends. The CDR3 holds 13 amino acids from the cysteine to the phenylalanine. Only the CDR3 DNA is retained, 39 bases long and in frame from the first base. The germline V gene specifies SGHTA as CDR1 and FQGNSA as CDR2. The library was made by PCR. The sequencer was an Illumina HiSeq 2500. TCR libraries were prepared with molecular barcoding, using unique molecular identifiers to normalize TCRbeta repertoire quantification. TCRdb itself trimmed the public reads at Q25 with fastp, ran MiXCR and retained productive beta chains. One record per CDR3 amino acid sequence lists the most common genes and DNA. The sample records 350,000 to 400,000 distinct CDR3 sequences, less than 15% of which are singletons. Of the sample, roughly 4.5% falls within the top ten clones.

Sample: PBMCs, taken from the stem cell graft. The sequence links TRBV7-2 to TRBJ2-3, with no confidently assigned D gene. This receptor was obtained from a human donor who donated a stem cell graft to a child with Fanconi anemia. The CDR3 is CASSSGWGDTQYF. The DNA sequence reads TGTGCCAGCAGCTCAGGATGGGGAGATACGCAGTATTTT. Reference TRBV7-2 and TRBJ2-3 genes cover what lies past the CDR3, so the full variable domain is GAGVSQSPSNKVTEKGKDVELRCDPISGHTALYWYRQSLGQGLEFLIYFQGNSAPDKSGLPSDRFSAERTGGSVSTLTIQRTQQEDSAVYLCASSSGWGDTQYFGPGTRLTVL.